What follows are 20 T cell receptor beta chains derived from one specimen sequenced in a study of cytomegalovirus exposure and HLA in healthy donors. The study ran its PCR with 60 Vbeta and 13 Jbeta primers. TCRdb's copy holds only in-frame clones and misses some; the assay was immunoSEQ multiplex PCR. The profile covers about 37,000 clones, with about four fifths appearing a single time and roughly 8.8% taken by the ten largest. Sequencing was carried out using PBMCs. All receptors derive from a woman between 40 and 50 years old in good health and CMV-seronegative.

The chain joins TRBV7-9 to TRBJ2-5; 7 nucleotides match TRBD1. The V and J ends lost 5 bases and 10 bases, in that order; junction bases with no gene match: 4. Germline V CDR1 and CDR2: SEHNR, FQNEAQ (reference sequence). CDR3 size: 11 residues. The CDR3 DNA sequence: TGTGCCAGCAGCCCAACAGGGGACCAGTACTTC. The encoded protein is CASSPTGDQYF.

The chain carries TRBV6-6 and TRBJ2-1; 10 bases fit TRBD2. The germline V gene encodes CDR1 MNHNY and CDR2 SVGAGI (reference sequence). This CDR3 has 14 residues. V was clipped by 8 bases and J by 5 bases; unmatched bases: 6. CDR3 sequence: CASAGLAGDNEQFF. DNA for the CDR3: TGTGCCAGCGCCGGGCTAGCGGGGGACAATGAGCAGTTCTTC.

This clone has a handful of counts. The chain carries TRBV6-5 and TRBJ2-1; 7 positions match TRBD2. Trimming at V came to 5 bases and at J to 8 bases, leaving 3 bases not matched to a gene. Germline-derived CDR1 and CDR2 are MNHEY and SVGAGI. The CDR3 loop spans 12 amino acids. Written as DNA, the CDR3 is TGTGCCAGCAGTCCTACTAGCGATGAGCAGTTCTTC. This encodes CASSPTSDEQFF.

This clone appeared once. The chain joins TRBV6-1 to TRBJ1-5; D is ambiguous. CDR1 is MNHNS and CDR2 is SASEGT in the germline V gene. CDR3 length: 13 residues. The ends were cut back, 7 bases at V and 1 base at J, with 8 bases in the middle. CDR3 region: CASTYGSNQPQHF. The DNA of the CDR3 is TGTGCCAGCACCTACGGGAGCAATCAGCCCCAGCATTTT.

This clone has just one count. V and J are TRBV9 and TRBJ1-2; 10 positions agree with TRBD1. CDR3 length: 16 amino acids. CDR1 SGDLS and CDR2 YYNGEE come from the germline V gene. V was clipped by 3 bases and J by 7 bases; unmatched bases: 12. The CDR3 protein is CASSAGRGDRGSGYTF. CDR3 sequence (DNA): TGTGCCAGCAGCGCCGGGAGAGGGGACAGGGGTTCTGGCTACACCTTC.

V is TRBV7-9 and J is TRBJ2-5; D call uncertain. The CDR3 has 13 amino acids. V was trimmed by 0 bases and J by 5 bases, leaving 7 bases between them. From germline, CDR1 is SEHNR and CDR2 FQNEAQ (reference sequence). This CDR3 reads CASSLAPAETQYF. CDR3 in DNA: TGTGCCAGCAGCTTAGCGCCTGCGGAGACCCAGTACTTC.

The chain uses TRBV9 and TRBJ2-3; perhaps TRBD2 as D (5 bases). The CDR3 covers 14 residues. The ends were cut back, 6 bases at V and 1 base at J, with 12 bases in the middle. The V gene's germline CDR1 is SGDLS and CDR2 YYNGEE. The CDR3 DNA reads as TGTGCCAGCACCTCGAGGGAAGGCACAGATACGCAGTATTTT. It specifies CASTSREGTDTQYF.

This chain connects TRBV23-1 to TRBJ1-2, with D perhaps TRBD1 (5 bases). TRBV23-1 counts as an open reading frame of uncertain function. Trimming cost V 3 bases and J 0 bases, with 17 bases left between them. The CDR3 is 17 residues long. In nucleotides, the CDR3 is TGCGCCAGCAGTCATCGGCCTGCTGTCAGGGCTAACTATGGCTACACCTTC. It specifies CASSHRPAVRANYGYTF.

Note on this clone: Other nucleotide sequences in the sample specify the same CDR3. The V and J genes are TRBV18 and TRBJ1-1; 8 bases align to TRBD1. With 4 bases clipped from V and 0 bases from J, the junction kept 4 bases outside the gene matches. The CDR3 contains 15 residues. CDR1 and CDR2 (germline): KGHSH, LQKENI. The CDR3 nucleotides are TGTGCCAGCTCACTGCGGACAGGGCTGAACACTGAAGCTTTCTTT. This encodes CASSLRTGLNTEAFF.

The chain links TRBV4-1 to TRBJ1-1, with TRBD1 as a possible D gene (6 bases). V lost 4 bases, J lost 6 bases, and 18 bases lay in between. Germline CDR1 reads MGHRA; CDR2 reads YSYEKL. The CDR3 is 15 residues long. The CDR3 DNA follows: TGCGCCAGCAGCCCAAGAGAGGGGGTGGGTGCTGAAGCTTTCTTT. Residues: CASSPREGVGAEAFF.

The chain carries TRBV18 and TRBJ2-1; the match to TRBD1 covers 10 bases. The V gene's germline CDR1 is KGHSH and CDR2 LQKENI. Losses at the gene ends were 8 bases for V and 3 bases for J; bases not matched to a gene: 4. The CDR3 is made up of 14 amino acids. The CDR3 bases are TGTGCCAGCAGCCGGGACAGGGGCTACAATGAGCAGTTCTTC. Translation gives CASSRDRGYNEQFF.

The chain is built from TRBV13 and TRBJ1-1; D gene uncertain. The CDR3 has 12 residues. CDR1 and CDR2 from the germline V gene are PRHDT and FYEKMQ (reference sequence). Between the trimmed V and J ends, which lost 2 bases and 8 bases, there was a span of 9 bases. CDR3 DNA sequence: TGTGCCAGCAGCTTACTTGGTGGCGAAGCTTTCTTT. Translating gives CASSLLGGEAFF. The full variable domain, completed using reference TRBV13 and TRBJ1-1, is AAGVIQSPRHLIKEKRETATLKCYPIPRHDTVYWYQQGPGQDPQFLISFYEKMQSDKGSIPDRFSAQQFSDYHSELNMSSLELGDSALYFCASSLLGGEAFFGQGTRLTVV.

This clone occurred a few times. The chain couples TRBV27 to TRBJ2-3; D perhaps matches TRBD2 (6 bases). V lost 4 bases, J lost 1 base, and 12 bases lay in between. This CDR3 is 15 amino acids long. CDR1 and CDR2 from the germline V gene are MNHEY and SMNVEV (reference sequence). The CDR3 nucleotides are TGTGCCAGCAGTTCGCGGGACCCCGGCACAGATACGCAGTATTTT. Protein sequence: CASSSRDPGTDTQYF.

This sequence joins TRBV28 and TRBJ2-1, with 7 positions matching TRBD1. V was pared by 1 base and J by 6 bases, with 3 bases of the junction left unmatched. This CDR3 contains 14 residues. CDR1 is MDHEN and CDR2 is SYDVKM in the germline V gene. The CDR3 protein is CASSLLSGGNEQFF. CDR3 in DNA: TGTGCCAGCAGTTTATTATCAGGGGGCAATGAGCAGTTCTTC.

The chain joins TRBV7-2 to TRBJ2-3, with D possibly matching TRBD2 (6 bases). In germline, CDR1 is SGHTA, CDR2 FQGNSA. V lost 5 bases and J lost 1, with 13 bases in between. This CDR3 region has 15 residues. CDR3 sequence: CASSPDGTRTDTQYF. CDR3 nucleotide sequence: TGTGCCAGCAGCCCAGACGGGACTCGCACAGATACGCAGTATTTT.

V and J are TRBV7-3 and TRBJ2-3; perhaps TRBD1 as D (6 bases). V was shortened by 5 bases and J by 2 bases, with 14 bases between the two germline ends. The CDR3 has 15 residues. The germline CDR1 and CDR2 sequences are SGHTA and FQGTGA. CDR3 in DNA: TGTGCCAGCAGCCCACATGGACAGAACACAGATACGCAGTATTTT. Translated: CASSPHGQNTDTQYF.

CDR3 bases: TGTGCCACCAGAAGGACAGGATCCTACGAGCAGTACGTC. It encodes CATRRTGSYEQYV. V usage is TRBV15 and J usage is TRBJ2-7; the match to TRBD1 covers 7 bases. Germline assignment: CDR1 LNHNV and CDR2 YYDKDF (reference sequence). The CDR3 length is 13 residues. With V trimmed by 6 bases and J by 1 base, 3 bases remained unmatched.

The V gene is TRBV29-1, the J gene TRBJ2-1; D unresolved. V lost 2 bases and J lost 0, with 11 bases in between. Germline V lookup: CDR1 SQVTM, CDR2 ANQGSEA. This CDR3 is 15 amino acids long. The CDR3 spells CSVEFHTSSYNEQFF. DNA of the CDR3: TGCAGCGTTGAATTCCATACGAGCTCCTACAATGAGCAGTTCTTC.

The rearrangement joins TRBV6-6 to TRBJ1-2; no clear D. Trimming removed 2 bases from V and 8 bases from J, with 15 bases in between. CDR1 and CDR2 from the germline V gene are MNHNY and SVGAGI (reference sequence). This CDR3 is 14 amino acids long. The CDR3 sequence is CASSYRGGSEGYTF. As DNA, the CDR3 is TGTGCCAGCAGTTACCGCGGAGGCTCGGAAGGCTACACCTTC.

The chain employs TRBV5-4 and TRBJ2-5; D is unclear. CDR1 is SGHNT, CDR2 YYREEE, per germline (reference sequence). The CDR3 covers 11 residues. Deletions cut 2 bases from V and 5 bases from J, with 4 bases between. CDR3 protein: CASSFYETQYF. For the CDR3, the DNA is TGTGCCAGCAGCTTCTATGAGACCCAGTACTTC.